These T cell receptor beta chains were read from a single sample in a study of CD8 T cells in Susac syndrome. TCRdb called the immunoSEQ multiplex PCR reads again in MiXCR, with one record for every CDR3 protein. The sample lists about 150,000 distinct CDR3 sequences, roughly 95% occurring once. The source material was CD4+ T cells from PBMCs. Every receptor here comes from a human donor with Susac syndrome. CDR3s leave out the opening cysteine and the closing phenylalanine or tryptophan.

V gene	J gene	CDR3 protein
TRBV7-3	TRBJ2-3	ASSPLASTDTQY
TRBV5-1	TRBJ2-7	ASSHGSYEQY
TRBV7-9	TRBJ1-1	ASSLGRRTPNTEAF
TRBV6-2/TRBV6-3	TRBJ1-1	ASSPKTGATNTEAF
TRBV29-1	TRBJ2-1	SVEGETTNEQF
TRBV4-1	TRBJ2-1	ASSQSGLQGNNEQF
TRBV7-9	TRBJ2-1	ASSLTRPSYNEQF
TRBV20-1	TRBJ2-5	SARGREQETQY
TRBV27	TRBJ1-2	ASSSWAEGGYT
TRBV19	TRBJ2-3	ASSPRGGGTDTQY
TRBV5-4	TRBJ1-2	ASSTQLDSYGYT
TRBV10-3	TRBJ2-1	ATGEGPYNEQF
TRBV28	TRBJ1-5	ASSFDAWGPPQH
TRBV20-1	TRBJ2-6	SAPLGPSGANVLT
TRBV29-1	TRBJ2-2	SVSSYTGELF
TRBV27	TRBJ1-1	ASSSQVSPTEAF
TRBV12-3/TRBV12-4	TRBJ1-2	ASSPSPTGLAGYT
TRBV20-1	TRBJ2-7	SAQQDGGSYEQY
TRBV5-5	TRBJ2-3	ASSLDHHTQY
TRBV29-1	TRBJ1-1	SGTPGGGDTEAF
TRBV7-2	TRBJ1-2	ASSSNGYT
TRBV28	TRBJ1-2	ASSLGTGDAYGYT
TRBV30	TRBJ1-5	AWTPRLSNQPQH
TRBV4-2	TRBJ2-2	ASSQETAGHGELF
TRBV3-1	TRBJ2-4	ASSHPGSVEY
TRBV15	TRBJ1-2	ATSNKAGYT
TRBV13	TRBJ1-1	ASRIAGGALEAF
TRBV2	TRBJ1-2	ASSDDRAEGYT